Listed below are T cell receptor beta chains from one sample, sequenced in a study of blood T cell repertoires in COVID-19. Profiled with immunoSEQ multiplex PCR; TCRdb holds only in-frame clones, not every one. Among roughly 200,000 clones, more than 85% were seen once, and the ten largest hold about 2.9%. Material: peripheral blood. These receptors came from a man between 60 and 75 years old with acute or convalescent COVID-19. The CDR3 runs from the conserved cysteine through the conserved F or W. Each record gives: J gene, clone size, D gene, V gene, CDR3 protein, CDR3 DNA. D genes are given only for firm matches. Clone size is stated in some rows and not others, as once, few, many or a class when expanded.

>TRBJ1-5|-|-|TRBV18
CASSPQGNQPQHF
TGTGCCAGCTCACCGCAGGGAAATCAGCCCCAGCATTTT
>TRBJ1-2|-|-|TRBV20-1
CSAPYRYTF
TGCAGTGCTCCCTACCGCTACACCTTC
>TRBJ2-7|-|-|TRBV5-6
CASSFNRYEQYF
TGTGCCAGCAGCTTCAACAGATACGAGCAGTACTTC
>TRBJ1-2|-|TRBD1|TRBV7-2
CASSPGGGATRLGYGYTF
TGTGCCAGCAGCCCGGGAGGGGGCGCCACCCGGCTAGGCTATGGCTACACCTTC
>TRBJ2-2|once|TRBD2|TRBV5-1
CASSQTSGTNTGELFF
TGCGCCAGCAGCCAGACTAGCGGGACGAACACCGGGGAGCTGTTTTTT
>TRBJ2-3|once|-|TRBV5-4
CAYRLRGTDTQYF
TGTGCCTACCGATTGCGGGGCACAGATACGCAGTATTTT
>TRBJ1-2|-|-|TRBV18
CASSPTGAGNGYTF
TGTGCCAGCTCGCCGACAGGCGCCGGGAATGGCTACACCTTC
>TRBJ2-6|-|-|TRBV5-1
CASSRGQTISSGANVLTF
TGCGCCAGCAGCCGAGGACAGACTATCTCCTCTGGGGCCAACGTCCTGACTTTC
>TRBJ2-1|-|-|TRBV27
CASMRASYNEQFF
TGTGCCAGCATGAGGGCCTCCTACAATGAGCAGTTCTTC
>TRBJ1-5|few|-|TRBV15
CATSRDKGYSNQPQHF
TGTGCCACCAGCAGAGATAAGGGGTATAGCAATCAGCCCCAGCATTTT
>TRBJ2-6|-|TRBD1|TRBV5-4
CASSVGTGAGANVLTF
TGTGCCAGCAGCGTCGGGACAGGGGCTGGGGCCAACGTCCTGACTTTC
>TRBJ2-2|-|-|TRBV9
CASSVARVGTGELFF
TGTGCCAGCAGCGTAGCCAGGGTTGGCACCGGGGAGCTGTTTTTT
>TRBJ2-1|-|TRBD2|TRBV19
CASSIERGSYNEQFF
TGTGCCAGTAGTATTGAGCGGGGGTCATACAATGAGCAGTTCTTC
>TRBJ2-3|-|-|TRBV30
CAWKRGGTDTQYF
TGTGCCTGGAAAAGGGGTGGGACAGATACGCAGTATTTT
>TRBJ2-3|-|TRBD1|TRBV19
CASSINRDRPVDTQYF
TGTGCCAGTAGTATTAACCGGGACAGGCCCGTAGATACGCAGTATTTT
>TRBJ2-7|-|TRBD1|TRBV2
CASKDPGQVNYEQYF
TGTGCCAGCAAAGACCCGGGACAGGTCAACTACGAGCAGTACTTC
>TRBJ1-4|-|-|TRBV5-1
CASSLVGDNEKLFF
TGCGCCAGCAGCTTGGTAGGAGATAATGAAAAACTGTTTTTT
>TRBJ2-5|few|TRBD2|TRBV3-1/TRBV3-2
CASSHTSGGLPQETQYF
TGTGCCAGCAGCCACACTAGCGGGGGGCTACCCCAAGAGACCCAGTACTTC
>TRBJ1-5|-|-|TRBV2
CASSDLGDSNQPQHF
TGTGCCAGCAGTGATCTAGGGGATAGCAATCAGCCCCAGCATTTT
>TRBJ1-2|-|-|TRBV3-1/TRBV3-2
CVTRTLDGYTF
TGTGTCACACGGACTCTAGATGGCTACACCTTC
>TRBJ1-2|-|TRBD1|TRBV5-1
CASSTRGGARYGYTF
TGCGCCAGCAGCACACGAGGGGGCGCCCGCTATGGCTACACCTTC
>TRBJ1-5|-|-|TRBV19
CASVSPTLGNQPQHF
TGTGCCAGTGTTAGTCCCACTCTCGGCAATCAGCCCCAGCATTTT
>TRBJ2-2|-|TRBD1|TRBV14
CASSQWDRGQTGELFF
TGTGCCAGCAGCCAATGGGACAGGGGGCAAACCGGGGAGCTGTTTTTT
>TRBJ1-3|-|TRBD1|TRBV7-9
CASSLARAGGTGNTIYF
TGTGCCAGCAGCTTAGCGCGGGCAGGGGGTACGGGAAACACCATATATTTT
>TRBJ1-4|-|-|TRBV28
CASTPPRGGRITNEKLFF
TGTGCCAGCACCCCACCAAGGGGGGGGCGAATTACTAATGAAAAACTGTTTTTT
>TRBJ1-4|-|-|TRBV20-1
CSASSRVSNEKLFF
TGCAGTGCTAGTTCCCGGGTGTCTAATGAAAAACTGTTTTTT
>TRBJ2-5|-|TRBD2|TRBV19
CASKGLADRQETQYF
TGTGCCAGTAAGGGACTAGCGGACCGCCAAGAGACCCAGTACTTC
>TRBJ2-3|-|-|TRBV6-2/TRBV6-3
CASSLASRTDTQYF
TGTGCCAGCAGTTTAGCCAGCCGCACAGATACGCAGTATTTT
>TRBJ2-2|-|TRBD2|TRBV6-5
CASRRPGGNTGELFF
TGTGCCAGCCGACGTCCGGGGGGGAACACCGGGGAGCTGTTTTTT
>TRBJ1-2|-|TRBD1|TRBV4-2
CASSPGGTEINYGYTF
TGTGCCAGCAGCCCCGGTGGGACAGAAATTAACTATGGCTACACCTTC
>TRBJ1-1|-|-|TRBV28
CASSPGGHENTEAFF
TGTGCCAGCAGTCCCGGGGGGCACGAGAACACTGAAGCTTTCTTT
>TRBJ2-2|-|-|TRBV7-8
CASTNYRRPAGSNTGELFF
TGTGCCAGCACTAATTACCGGCGGCCGGCGGGATCGAACACCGGGGAGCTGTTTTTT
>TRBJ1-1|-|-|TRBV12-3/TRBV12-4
CASSFTGVAFF
TGTGCCAGCAGTTTTACGGGTGTAGCTTTCTTT
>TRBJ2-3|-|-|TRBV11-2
CASSWTPSDTQYF
TGTGCCAGCAGCTGGACTCCCTCAGATACGCAGTATTTT
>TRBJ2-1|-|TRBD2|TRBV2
CASGRAGFYNEQFF
TGTGCCAGCGGGCGAGCGGGATTTTACAATGAGCAGTTCTTC
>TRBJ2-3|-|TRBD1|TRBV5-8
CASSRRTGTTDTQYF
TGTGCCAGCAGCAGGAGGACAGGGACCACAGATACGCAGTATTTT
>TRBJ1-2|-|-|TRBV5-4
CASRLQGLTYGYTF
TGTGCCAGCAGACTTCAGGGGTTGACATATGGCTACACCTTC
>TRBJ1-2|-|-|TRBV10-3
CAISENEGVGYTF
TGTGCCATCAGTGAGAACGAGGGTGTCGGCTACACCTTC
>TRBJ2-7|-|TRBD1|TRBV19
CASSRRTGTPYEQYF
TGTGCCAGTAGTAGACGGACAGGGACCCCCTACGAGCAGTACTTC
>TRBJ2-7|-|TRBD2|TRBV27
CASIKTSGGAYEQYF
TGTGCCAGCATAAAAACTAGCGGGGGGGCCTACGAGCAGTACTTC
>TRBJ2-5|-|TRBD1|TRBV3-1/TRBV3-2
CASSQRTGQETQYF
TGTGCCAGCAGCCAACGGACAGGGCAAGAGACCCAGTACTTC